The 10 T cell receptor beta chains in this list originate from one sample, sequenced in a study of blood T cell repertoires in COVID-19 (dated by TCRdb to 2019 to 2021). Libraries were constructed by the immunoSEQ multiplex PCR assay. The table was pulled from immuneACCESS by TCRdb, which kept in-frame rearrangements only. Such tables lose some clones; where checked, under half of the loss comes from unresolved V genes, and the rest has no known cause. This sample gives about 210,000 clones in total; around 82% of them show up just once. The top ten clonotypes cover about 2.3% of the sample. The sequenced material came from peripheral blood. These receptors originate from a woman aged 40 to 50 with active or convalescent COVID-19.

The chain recombines TRBV28 with TRBJ2-6; 8 nucleotides match TRBD1. This CDR3 contains 16 residues. CDR1 is MDHEN, CDR2 SYDVKM, per germline. J gave up 2 bases and V 8 bases, and 8 bases lay outside the gene matches. CDR3 amino acids: CASRRARGPGANVLTF. The CDR3 bases are TGTGCCAGCCGCCGTGCCAGGGGGCCTGGGGCCAACGTCCTGACTTTC.

This clone was seen more than once but under ten times. CDR3 protein: CASSERGAVSPYEQYF. CDR3 nucleotides: TGTGCCAGCAGTGAACGGGGGGCAGTAAGCCCCTACGAGCAGTACTTC. The rearrangement links TRBV6-1 to TRBJ2-7; TRBD2 might be the D (7 bases). Per the germline V gene, CDR1 is MNHNS and CDR2 is SASEGT. The V end was cut by 2 bases, the J end by 2 bases, with 16 bases between. This CDR3 has 16 amino acids.

The chain joins TRBV7-9 to TRBJ2-1, with D perhaps TRBD2 (5 bases). CDR1 SEHNR and CDR2 FQNEAQ come from the germline V gene (reference sequence). The CDR3 contains 12 residues. Trimming shortened V by 6 bases and J by 9 bases, and 12 bases separated the two germline ends. The CDR3 protein is CASRYSRGEQFF. CDR3 coding DNA: TGTGCCAGCAGGTACTCCCGGGGTGAGCAGTTCTTC.

The gene calls are TRBV19 and TRBJ1-5; TRBD1 is a possible D gene (5 bases). The germline CDR1 and CDR2 sequences are LNHDA and SQIVND (reference sequence). The CDR3 runs to 13 residues. Between the trimmed V and J ends, which lost 1 base and 7 bases, there was a span of 8 bases. The CDR3 DNA is TGTGCCAGTAGTATAGGGGGCCGGCAGCCCCAGCATTTT. Translation: CASSIGGRQPQHF.

This clone was counted at least ten times. For the CDR3, the DNA is TGTGCTAGTGGTTTGGTAGGGGATATAGGGCCGTTTCGCAATCAGCCCCAGCATTTT. It encodes CASGLVGDIGPFRNQPQHF. V usage is TRBV12-5 and J usage is TRBJ1-5, with a weak D call TRBD1 (5 bases). The CDR3 totals 19 residues. Trimming took 0 bases from V and 2 from J, leaving 20 bases between them. Per the germline V gene, CDR1 is LGHNT and CDR2 is FRNRAP.

CDR3 in amino acids: CASSGAGGAGRPLHF. CDR3 nucleotides: TGTGCCAGCAGCGGGGCCGGTGGGGCGGGGAGGCCCCTCCACTTT. The chain couples TRBV5-4 to TRBJ1-6, with D possibly being TRBD1 (5 bases). The V gene's germline CDR1 is SGHNT and CDR2 YYREEE (reference sequence). CDR3 length: 15 residues. Trimming took 4 bases from V and 13 from J, leaving 21 bases between them. Combining the CDR3 with reference TRBV5-4 and TRBJ1-6 gives the whole variable domain ETGVTQSPTHLIKTRGQQVTLRCSSQSGHNTVSWYQQALGQGPQFIFQYYREEENGRGNFPPRFSGLQFPNYSSELNVNALELDDSALYLCASSGAGGAGRPLHFGNGTRLTVT.

The genes are TRBV7-8 and TRBJ1-1; 8 bases fit TRBD1. Germline V gene data show CDR1 as SGHVS and CDR2 as FQNEAQ. The CDR3 length is 15 residues. Unmatched junction bases numbered 3, after V lost 2 bases and J lost 1 base. CDR3 amino acids: CASSLSGTGNTEAFF. The CDR3 DNA reads as TGTGCCAGCAGCTTATCAGGGACAGGGAACACTGAAGCTTTCTTT.

V is TRBV11-2 and J is TRBJ2-4; 7 nucleotides line up with TRBD2. This CDR3 spans 13 amino acids. Trimming took 5 bases from V and 7 from J; bases not matched to a gene: 5. Germline assignment: CDR1 SGHAT and CDR2 FQNNGV. For the CDR3, the DNA is TGTGCCAGCAGCACAACCGGGAGGAACATTCAGTACTTC. This translates into CASSTTGRNIQYF. Using reference TRBV11-2 and TRBJ2-4 for the parts outside the CDR3, the full variable domain is EAGVAQSPRYKIIEKRQSVAFWCNPISGHATLYWYQQILGQGPKLLIQFQNNGVVDDSQLPKDRFSAERLKGVDSTLKIQPAKLEDSAVYLCASSTTGRNIQYFGAGTRLSVL.

The chain has TRBV5-6 and TRBJ2-7, with 11 positions matching TRBD1. Germline V gene sequence: CDR1 SGHDT, CDR2 YYEEEE. V was pared by 2 bases and J by 6 bases, with 10 bases of the junction left unmatched. The CDR3 has 16 residues. The CDR3 sequence: CASSFLSGTGGAEQYF. For the CDR3, the DNA is TGTGCCAGCAGCTTTCTCTCGGGGACAGGGGGTGCCGAGCAGTACTTC.

V is TRBV5-1 and J is TRBJ1-4; D gene unclear. Trimming removed 4 bases from V and 0 bases from J, with 16 bases in between. Germline loops: CDR1 SGHRS, CDR2 YFSETQ. The CDR3 contains 17 residues. The CDR3 region is CASSLSAGIATNEKLFF. The CDR3 nucleotides are TGCGCCAGCAGCCTCTCCGCGGGGATTGCAACTAATGAAAAACTGTTTTTT.